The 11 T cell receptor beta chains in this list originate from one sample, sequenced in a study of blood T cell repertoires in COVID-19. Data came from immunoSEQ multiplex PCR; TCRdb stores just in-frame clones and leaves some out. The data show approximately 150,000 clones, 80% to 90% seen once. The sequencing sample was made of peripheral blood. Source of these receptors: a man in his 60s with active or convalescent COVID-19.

CDR3 loop: CASSLVADIASPLHF. In DNA, the CDR3 is TGTGCCAGCAGTTTGGTCGCAGATATAGCTTCACCCCTCCACTTT. J is TRBJ1-6 and V is TRBV28; D unresolved. Trimming took 3 bases from V and 9 from J, leaving 15 bases between them. Looked up from germline, CDR1 is MDHEN and CDR2 is SYDVKM. CDR3 length: 15 amino acids.

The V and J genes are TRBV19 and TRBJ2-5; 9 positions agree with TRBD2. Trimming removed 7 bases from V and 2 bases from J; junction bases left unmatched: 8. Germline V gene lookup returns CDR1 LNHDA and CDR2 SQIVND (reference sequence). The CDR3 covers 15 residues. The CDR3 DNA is TGTGCCAGTATGGGGCTAGCGGGAAAACAAGAGACCCAGTACTTC. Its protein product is CASMGLAGKQETQYF.

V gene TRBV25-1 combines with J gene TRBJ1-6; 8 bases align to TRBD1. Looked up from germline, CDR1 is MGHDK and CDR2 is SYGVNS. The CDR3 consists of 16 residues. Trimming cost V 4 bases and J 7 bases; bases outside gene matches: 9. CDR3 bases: TGTGCCAGCAGTGCTTCGCAGGGGGCCGGGAATTCACCCCTCCACTTT. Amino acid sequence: CASSASQGAGNSPLHF.

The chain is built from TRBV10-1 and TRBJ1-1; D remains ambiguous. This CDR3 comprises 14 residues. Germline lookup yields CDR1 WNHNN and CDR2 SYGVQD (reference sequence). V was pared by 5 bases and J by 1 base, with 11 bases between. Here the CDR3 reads CASSTTGKNTEAFF. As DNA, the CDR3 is TGCGCCAGCAGTACTACCGGGAAGAACACTGAAGCTTTCTTT.

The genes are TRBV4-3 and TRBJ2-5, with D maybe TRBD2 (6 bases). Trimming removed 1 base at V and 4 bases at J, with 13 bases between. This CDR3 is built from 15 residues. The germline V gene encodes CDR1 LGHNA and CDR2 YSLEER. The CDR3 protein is CASSQGRGQVETQYF. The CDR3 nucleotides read TGCGCCAGCAGCCAAGGGAGGGGCCAGGTAGAGACCCAGTACTTC.

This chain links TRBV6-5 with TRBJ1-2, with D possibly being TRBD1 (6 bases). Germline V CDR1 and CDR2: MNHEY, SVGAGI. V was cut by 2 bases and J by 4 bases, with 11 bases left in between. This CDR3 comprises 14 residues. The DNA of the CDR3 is TGTGCCAGCAGTTACGGGGGCGCCGGCTATGGCTACACCTTC. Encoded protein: CASSYGGAGYGYTF.

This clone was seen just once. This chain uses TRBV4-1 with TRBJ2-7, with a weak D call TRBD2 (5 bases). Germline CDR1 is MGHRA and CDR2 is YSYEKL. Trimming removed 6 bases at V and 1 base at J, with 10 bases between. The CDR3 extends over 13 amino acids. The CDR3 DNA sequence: TGCGCCAGCAGTTCCGGGGTATCCTACGAGCAGTACTTC. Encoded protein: CASSSGVSYEQYF.

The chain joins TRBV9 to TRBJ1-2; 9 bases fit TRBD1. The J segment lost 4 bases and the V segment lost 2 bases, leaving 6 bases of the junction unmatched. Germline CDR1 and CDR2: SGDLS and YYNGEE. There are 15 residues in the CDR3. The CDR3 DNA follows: TGTGCCAGCAGCGTCGAGGGACAGGGCGTCTATGGCTACACCTTC. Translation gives CASSVEGQGVYGYTF.

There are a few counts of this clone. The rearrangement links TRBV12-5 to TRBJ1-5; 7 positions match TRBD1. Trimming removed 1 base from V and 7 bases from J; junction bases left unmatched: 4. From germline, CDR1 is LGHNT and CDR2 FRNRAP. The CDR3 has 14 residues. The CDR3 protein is CASGLEQGRQPQHF. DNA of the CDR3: TGTGCTAGTGGTTTGGAACAGGGGCGGCAGCCCCAGCATTTT.

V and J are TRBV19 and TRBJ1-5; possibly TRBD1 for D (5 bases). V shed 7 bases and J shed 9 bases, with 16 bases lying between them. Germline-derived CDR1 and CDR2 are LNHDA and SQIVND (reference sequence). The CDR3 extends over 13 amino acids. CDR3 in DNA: TGTGCCAGTACCCCGACCAGGGTATCGCCCCAGCATTTT. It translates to CASTPTRVSPQHF.

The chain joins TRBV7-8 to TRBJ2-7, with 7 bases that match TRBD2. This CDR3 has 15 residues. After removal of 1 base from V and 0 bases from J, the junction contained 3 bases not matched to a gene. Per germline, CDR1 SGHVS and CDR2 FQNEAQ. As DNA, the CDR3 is TGTGCCAGCAGCTTAGGAGCGGGATTCTCCTACGAGCAGTACGTC. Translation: CASSLGAGFSYEQYV.